This is a list of T cell receptor beta chains from one sample in a study of monozygotic twins with inflammatory bowel disease. After re-calling the 5' RACE reads, TCRdb lists one entry per CDR3 protein, DNA absent. The listing records approximately 150,000 distinct CDR3 sequences. The sample was blood. The receptors shown here come from a human donor with ulcerative colitis or Crohn's disease, or a healthy co-twin of an affected twin (not recorded which). Each CDR3 is given with its conserved first and last residue. Not all rows give a size; the values are once, few, many and, for expanded clones, a class.

CDR3aa	abundance	v_gene	j_gene
CSARWGHAGMNTEAFF	NA	TRBV20-1	TRBJ1-1
CASSRRQGPNEKLFF	NA	TRBV12-3/TRBV12-4	TRBJ1-4
CASSLNRGYEQYF	NA	TRBV3-1	TRBJ2-7
CASSFLGGVKSRETQYF	NA	TRBV5-8	TRBJ2-5
CASSLGGRVSEAFF	NA	TRBV7-6	TRBJ1-1
CASGRGQGYTF	NA	TRBV12-3/TRBV12-4	TRBJ1-2
CASSWGGTGDTEAFF	NA	TRBV5-1	TRBJ1-1
CASSFSDTTGELFF	NA	TRBV5-1	TRBJ2-2
CASSLLAGGTDTQYF	NA	TRBV7-3	TRBJ2-3
CASSAPGLAADTQYF	NA	TRBV9	TRBJ2-3
CASSYSGRLNTGELFF	NA	TRBV6-2/TRBV6-3	TRBJ2-2
CASSYRQPNTEAFF	NA	TRBV6-5	TRBJ1-1
CASGTQGGTEAFF	NA	TRBV5-1	TRBJ1-1
CASSFGQGGSNSPLHF	NA	TRBV7-9	TRBJ1-6
CASSTPPGVGYEQYF	NA	TRBV5-1	TRBJ2-7
CASSLELGLGGSPLHF	NA	TRBV5-1	TRBJ1-6
CASSPIIGLEQFF	NA	TRBV27	TRBJ2-1
CAWSSGTSGSYNEQFF	NA	TRBV30	TRBJ2-1
CSARVRGLGSYEQYF	NA	TRBV20-1	TRBJ2-7
CASSPLTGWYEQYF	NA	TRBV7-6	TRBJ2-7
CASSQDNQGRETQYF	NA	TRBV4-3	TRBJ2-5
CASSPYYEAFF	NA	TRBV6-6	TRBJ1-1
CASSQISGGEYNEQFF	NA	TRBV7-2	TRBJ2-1
CSARDLGPRVDTQYF	NA	TRBV20-1	TRBJ2-3
CASSPTSGSYNEQFF	NA	TRBV7-2	TRBJ2-1
CASSLALDPVSGVYEQYF	NA	TRBV11-1	TRBJ2-7
CSAVSGNTEAFF	NA	TRBV20-1	TRBJ1-1
CASSEARAAGRGLNQPQHF	NA	TRBV6-1	TRBJ1-5
CASSLGTGQTFSEQFF	NA	TRBV7-9	TRBJ2-1
CASSQDRGGAGYNEQFF	NA	TRBV4-3	TRBJ2-1
CASSPASSYEQYF	NA	TRBV18	TRBJ2-7
CSVEAPGTRAYGYTF	NA	TRBV29-1	TRBJ1-2
CASSEYVRDEAFF	NA	TRBV25-1	TRBJ1-1
CASRRQVGARAAEAFF	NA	TRBV19	TRBJ1-1
CASSKDRGSTNEKLFF	NA	TRBV18	TRBJ1-4
CASSQAGQVLPNYGYTF	NA	TRBV4-2	TRBJ1-2
CASSQDPFGTPNEKLFF	NA	TRBV4-3	TRBJ1-4
CASSDIGLVDNQPQHF	NA	TRBV11-3	TRBJ1-5
CASSLMQGRDTQYF	NA	TRBV5-1	TRBJ2-3
CASSSGWVVFREETQYF	NA	TRBV11-2	TRBJ2-5
CASSLGLGSGYTF	NA	TRBV7-3	TRBJ1-2
CASRSTLYNQPQHF	NA	TRBV28	TRBJ1-5
CASSLAGGVAFF	NA	TRBV7-9	TRBJ1-1
CASSVGLVHEQYF	NA	TRBV9	TRBJ2-7
CASSYRGITGHTQYF	NA	TRBV5-6	TRBJ2-3
CSAKEGTWGKNIQYF	medium-sized	TRBV20-1	TRBJ2-4
CASSPRLAGAQHSSYNEQFF	NA	TRBV18	TRBJ2-1
CSARPRGILNEQFF	NA	TRBV20-1	TRBJ2-1
CSARGTANQPQHF	NA	TRBV20-1	TRBJ1-5
CASSYGTAMPYGYTF	NA	TRBV6-2/TRBV6-3	TRBJ1-2
CASSQTGTSGVDYEQYF	NA	TRBV4-2	TRBJ2-7